Each of the 11 T cell receptor beta chains below was sequenced from the same sample in a study of CD4 T cells in relation to SARS-CoV-2 and coronaviruses. Repertoires were generated with immunoSEQ multiplex PCR, while TCRdb's copy carries only in-frame clones and drops some. The sample yields 35,000 to 40,000 clones, 70% to 90% seen once. Material: memory CD4+ T cells from PBMCs. The receptor set was obtained from an adult with COVID-19.

The V call is TRBV10-3, the J call TRBJ2-5; D remains ambiguous. V gave up 6 bases and J gave up 5 bases, with 7 bases separating them. Germline values: CDR1 ENHRY, CDR2 SYGVKD. The CDR3 runs to 11 residues. The CDR3 nucleotides read TGTGCCATCAGACAACTGGAGACCCAGTACTTC. Translating gives CAIRQLETQYF.

V and J are TRBV20-1 and TRBJ2-5; no clear D gene. The CDR3 has 17 residues. Trimming took 3 bases from V and 3 from J, leaving 23 bases between them. Germline V gives CDR1 DFQATT, CDR2 SNEGSKA (reference sequence). The chain's CDR3 is CSASVPQVGLPKETQYF. CDR3 sequence (DNA): TGCAGTGCTAGTGTCCCCCAGGTGGGTCTACCCAAAGAGACCCAGTACTTC.

The chain carries TRBV5-5 and TRBJ2-5, with D possibly TRBD1 on 5 matching bases. Deletions cut 0 bases from V and 5 bases from J, with 20 bases between. The CDR3 loop spans 17 amino acids. Germline values: CDR1 SGHKS, CDR2 YYEKEE (reference sequence). CDR3 sequence: CASSLVQGRFSVETQYF. For the CDR3, the DNA is TGTGCCAGCAGCTTGGTTCAGGGCAGGTTCTCCGTGGAGACCCAGTACTTC.

The chain recombines TRBV15 with TRBJ1-6, with D hard to call. Germline V gene lookup returns CDR1 LNHNV and CDR2 YYDKDF (reference sequence). V gave up 0 bases and J gave up 10 bases, with 10 bases separating them. The CDR3 loop spans 14 amino acids. The CDR3 DNA is TGTGCCACCAGCAGAGATAAGGACGGATCACCCCTCCACTTT. Its protein is CATSRDKDGSPLHF.

The rearrangement links TRBV12-5 to TRBJ2-2, with D possibly matching TRBD1 (5 bases). There are 14 residues in the CDR3. The germline V gene encodes CDR1 LGHNT and CDR2 FRNRAP. Between the trimmed V and J ends, which lost 1 base and 2 bases, there was a span of 5 bases. The CDR3 coding sequence is TGTGCTAGTGGTTTGGGGACAAACACCGGGGAGCTGTTTTTT. Translation gives CASGLGTNTGELFF.

The chain employs TRBV5-6 and TRBJ2-6; no definite D call. From germline, CDR1 is SGHDT and CDR2 YYEEEE. Trimming pared 4 bases from V and 1 base from J, leaving 15 bases between. The CDR3 length is 17 residues. CDR3 nucleotides: TGTGCCAGCAGCGCGTGGAACCAAGTTTCTGGGGCCAACGTCCTGACTTTC. This encodes CASSAWNQVSGANVLTF.

This clone was seen a handful of times. This chain connects TRBV7-9 to TRBJ1-2; tentatively, D is TRBD1 (5 bases). This CDR3 comprises 15 residues. Trimming cost V 8 bases and J 5 bases, with 21 bases left between them. Germline values: CDR1 SEHNR, CDR2 FQNEAQ (reference sequence). DNA for the CDR3: TGTGCCAGCCGGGGGGAGGATCGAACTCATTATGGCTACACCTTC. It translates to CASRGEDRTHYGYTF.

CDR3 region: CASSPPGGRGLAEAFF. The DNA of the CDR3 is TGTGCCAGCAGCCCCCCCGGGGGGCGAGGGTTGGCTGAAGCTTTCTTT. The chain uses TRBV6-6 and TRBJ1-1; TRBD1 might be the D (6 bases). This CDR3 contains 16 residues. The V gene lost 6 bases and the J gene lost 6 bases, with 23 bases spanning the gap. Germline V gives CDR1 MNHNY, CDR2 SVGAGI (reference sequence).

The gene calls are TRBV6-6 and TRBJ2-1, with 7 bases that match TRBD1. The germline V gene has CDR1 MNHNY and CDR2 SVGAGI (reference sequence). V trimming: 6 bases; J trimming: 5 bases; junction bases outside the gene matches: 4. The CDR3 length is 13 residues. The CDR3 reads CASSRDSNNEQFF. CDR3 bases: TGTGCCAGCAGCCGGGACAGCAACAATGAGCAGTTCTTC.

This clone came up a few times. The J gene is TRBJ2-3, the V gene TRBV11-3; D might be TRBD2 (5 bases). CDR1 and CDR2 from the germline V gene are SGHNT and YENEEA. The CDR3 extends over 14 amino acids. The ends were cut back, 5 bases at V and 8 bases at J, with 17 bases in the middle. The CDR3 DNA is TGTGCCAGCAGCACCCCAGGAGCAGGAGGTACGCAGTATTTT. Amino acid sequence: CASSTPGAGGTQYF.

The V and J genes are TRBV9 and TRBJ2-3; TRBD1 is a possible D gene (6 bases). The CDR3 runs 15 residues. Trimming shortened V by 0 bases and J by 7 bases, and 15 bases separated the two germline ends. Germline V gene lookup returns CDR1 SGDLS and CDR2 YYNGEE. In DNA form, the CDR3 reads TGTGCCAGCAGCGTAGATGGGGGCAATTTTTATACGCAGTATTTT. Translated, it gives CASSVDGGNFYTQYF.